One sample yielded the 4 T cell receptor beta chains listed below, sequenced in a study of T cells in Graves' hyperthyroidism and ophthalmopathy (dated by TCRdb to the late 2010s). The method behind the library was multiplex PCR. Sequencing was performed on an Illumina HiSeq 2000. The TCR beta CDR3 regions were amplified from RNA transcripts. The TCR CDR3 was subjected to a first round of RT-PCR using the HTBI primer set and the Qiagen OneStep RT-PCR kit. TCRdb passed the public sequencing reads through fastp at Q25 and MiXCR, retaining productive beta sequences. CDR3 protein duplicates are merged, each entry listing the most common genes and DNA. The sample has some 500,000 distinct CDR3 sequences on record, approximately 25% of them singletons. Approximately 11% of the sample is taken by the ten largest. The sequenced sample was blood. These receptors came from a woman aged 25-40 years with Graves' ophthalmopathy.

This clonotype showed up many times. The rearrangement joins TRBV20-1 to TRBJ2-7; D is possibly TRBD1 (6 bases). The V gene's germline CDR1 is DFQATT and CDR2 SNEGSKA (reference sequence). V was shortened by 6 bases and J by 6 bases, with 18 bases between the two germline ends. This CDR3 has 13 amino acids. The chain's CDR3 is CSAPGHGIGEQYF. The CDR3 DNA reads TGCAGTGCACCGGGACATGGGATAGGCGAGCAGTACTTC.

This clonotype was recorded at least ten times. The gene calls are TRBV20-1 and TRBJ1-2; the D is unclear. V lost 8 bases to trimming and J lost 6 bases, with 16 bases between them. This CDR3 spans 12 amino acids. Per the germline V gene, CDR1 is DFQATT and CDR2 is SNEGSKA (reference sequence). The CDR3 loop is CSPEQEEDGYTF. CDR3 nucleotide sequence: TGCAGTCCCGAGCAGGAGGAGGATGGCTACACCTTC.

This clonotype has a handful of counts. J is TRBJ2-5 and V is TRBV20-1; D may be TRBD1 (6 bases). CDR3 size: 14 residues. Looked up from germline, CDR1 is DFQATT and CDR2 is SNEGSKA (reference sequence). Between the trimmed V and J ends, which lost 0 bases and 6 bases, there was a span of 14 bases. The CDR3 here is CSARDRSQGKTQYF. CDR3 nucleotide sequence: TGCAGTGCTAGAGACAGGTCACAGGGAAAGACCCAGTACTTC.

The table lists this clonotype with many counts. V and J are TRBV19 and TRBJ2-6; no definite D call. Germline CDR1 LNHDA, CDR2 SQIVND (reference sequence). The CDR3 sequence is 16 residues long. V lost 6 bases to trimming and J lost 1 base, with 13 bases between them. For the CDR3, the DNA is TGTGCCAGTAGAGGCGTCCCCGGGTCTGGGGCCAACGTCCTGACTTTC. This sequence encodes CASRGVPGSGANVLTF.